The T cell receptor beta chain under discussion was sequenced for a study of T cells after yellow fever vaccination. V was pared by 5 bases and J by 11 bases, with 22 bases between. The CDR3 runs 15 residues. The germline CDR1 and CDR2 sequences are MNHEY and SVGAGI. In TCRdb, the 5' RACE reads were re-called with MiXCR into one record per CDR3 protein. This table has 300,000 or so distinct CDR3 sequences, under 9% appearing once. V is TRBV6-5 and J is TRBJ1-3, with D unclear. Sample: CD4+ T cells sorted from PBMCs, taken 5 days after the yellow fever booster vaccination. The TCR originated in a man younger than 35 who received the YFV17D yellow fever vaccine. CDR3 nucleotides: TGTGCCAGCAGTCCCCATGGAGTGAGGCCGGACGCCATATATTTT. Amino acids: CASSPHGVRPDAIYF.